This TCR beta chain emerged from a study of PD-1 blockade in classical Hodgkin lymphoma. Background on the study: On a schedule of every 2 weeks, patients received nivolumab 3 mg/kg intravenously.

The study's findings and limits: It was reported that newly diagnosed patients had less baseline TCR diversity than healthy donors. A significant rise in TCR diversity by C4D1 was seen for CD4+ but not CD8+ cells.

Sequencing was performed with immunoSEQ multiplex PCR; in TCRdb, only in-frame clones are kept and a portion is missing. The sample includes tens of thousands of clones, approximately 80% of them seen just once. Stated time point: cycle 4 day 1 (C4D1), after 6 weeks of nivolumab. Every patient had relapsed following autologous stem cell transplantation, and cohorts differed in brentuximab vedotin exposure. The CDR3 is 15 amino acids. V trimming: 3 bases; J trimming: 0 bases; junction bases outside the gene matches: 6. CDR1 and CDR2 (germline): SGHRS, YFSETQ. A word on this clone: Its antigen is unidentified.

The receptor was isolated from a human donor with classical Hodgkin lymphoma. The sample consisted of peripheral blood mononuclear cells (PBMCs), taken before the fourth cycle of nivolumab. The chain joins TRBV5-1 to TRBJ2-7; 7 bases agree with TRBD1. The CDR3 DNA is TGCGCCAGCAGCTCGACAGGGACCAGCTCCTACGAGCAGTACTTC. Translated, it gives CASSSTGTSSYEQYF.